Listed here are 19 T cell receptor beta chains from one sample, sequenced in a study of T cells after yellow fever vaccination. Using its own MiXCR run on the 5' RACE reads, TCRdb lists one record per CDR3 protein. The table records some 320,000 distinct CDR3 sequences, 3.5% to 5% of them present only once. Sequences were derived from PBMCs, sampled 15 days after the yellow fever booster vaccination. The origin of the receptors is a man between 18 and 29 years old who received the YFV17D yellow fever vaccine.

This clonotype showed up just a few times. The chain combines TRBV7-8 with TRBJ2-3; D is unresolved. Germline lookup yields CDR1 SGHVS and CDR2 FQNEAQ. The CDR3 spans 15 residues. The V end was cut by 2 bases, the J end by 4 bases, with 13 bases between. This chain's CDR3 is CASSLIRHRADTQYF. The DNA of the CDR3 is TGTGCCAGCAGCTTAATACGGCATAGGGCAGATACGCAGTATTTT. Complete variable domain (other parts from reference TRBV7-8 and TRBJ2-3): GAGVSQSPRYKVAKRGQDVALRCDPISGHVSLFWYQQALGQGPEFLTYFQNEAQLDKSGLPSDRFFAERPEGSVSTLKIQRTQQEDSAVYLCASSLIRHRADTQYFGPGTRLTVL.

This clonotype has a count of ten or more. This chain uses TRBV6-5 with TRBJ1-1; D perhaps matches TRBD1 (6 bases). The germline gives CDR1 MNHEY, CDR2 SVGAGI. The germline V and J ends were trimmed by 1 base and 3 bases, with 6 bases remaining between them. The CDR3 has 13 residues. The CDR3 region has the DNA TGTGCCAGCAGTTACTACAGGGACACTGAAGCTTTCTTT. Its protein product is CASSYYRDTEAFF.

There are a few counts of this clonotype. This sequence joins TRBV7-2 and TRBJ2-3, with 7 nucleotides matching TRBD2. This CDR3 contains 15 residues. The trim removed 4 bases at V and 2 bases at J, leaving 6 bases unmatched. Germline CDR1 and CDR2: SGHTA and FQGNSA. The DNA of the CDR3 is TGTGCCAGCAGCTCCGGGGGGAGGGACACAGATACGCAGTATTTT. It encodes CASSSGGRDTDTQYF.

This clonotype was observed at least ten times. The chain uses TRBV7-2 and TRBJ2-7; possibly TRBD1 for D (6 bases). Deletions cut 3 bases from V and 4 bases from J, with 13 bases between. Germline V CDR1 and CDR2: SGHTA, FQGNSA. The CDR3 has 14 residues. This CDR3 reads CASSLVQGNYEQYV. CDR3 DNA sequence: TGTGCCAGCAGCTTGGTCCAGGGGAATTACGAGCAGTACGTC.

This clonotype was counted ten times or more. The gene calls are TRBV20-1 and TRBJ1-1; 7 bases are a match to TRBD1. The CDR3 totals 15 residues. CDR1 DFQATT and CDR2 SNEGSKA come from the germline V gene (reference sequence). The J segment lost 3 bases and the V segment lost 0 bases, leaving 7 bases of the junction unmatched. The CDR3 sequence: CSAREMGTDHTEAFF. DNA of the CDR3: TGCAGTGCTAGAGAAATGGGGACAGATCACACTGAAGCTTTCTTT.

The CDR3 bases are TGCGCCAGCAGCCAATGGAGGCGGAACACTGAAGCTTTCTTT. It yields the protein CASSQWRRNTEAFF. The V and J genes are TRBV4-1 and TRBJ1-1; D unclear. CDR1 MGHRA and CDR2 YSYEKL come from the germline V gene. V was pared by 2 bases and J by 1 base, with 8 bases between. The CDR3 runs to 14 residues.

In its sample, this clonotype was seen many times. The genes are TRBV5-1 and TRBJ1-1, with D maybe TRBD1 (5 bases). The CDR3 loop spans 15 amino acids. V shed 0 bases and J shed 3 bases, with 12 bases lying between them. Germline V CDR1 and CDR2: SGHRS, YFSETQ. This CDR3 reads CASSLVGPGDTEAFF. DNA of the CDR3: TGCGCCAGCAGCTTGGTGGGGCCGGGGGACACTGAAGCTTTCTTT. The full variable domain, rest sourced from reference TRBV5-1 and TRBJ1-1, is KAGVTQTPRYLIKTRGQQVTLSCSPISGHRSVSWYQQTPGQGLQFLFEYFSETQRNKGNFPGRFSGRQFSNSRSEMNVSTLELGDSALYLCASSLVGPGDTEAFFGQGTRLTVV.

This clonotype was seen more than once but under ten times. The CDR3 nucleotides read TGTGCCAGCAGACCCCGGGGGCAGGGTAATCGTGGCGGTGAGCAGTTCTTC. It encodes CASRPRGQGNRGGEQFF. This sequence joins TRBV28 and TRBJ2-1; either TRBD1 or TRBD2 may supply D (6 bases each). The CDR3 is 17 residues long. Germline V gives CDR1 MDHEN, CDR2 SYDVKM. The V end lost 6 bases, the J end lost 9 bases, and 27 bases lay between the germline ends.

There are a few counts of this clonotype. The genes are TRBV7-3 and TRBJ2-1, with D possibly matching TRBD2 (6 bases). V lost 0 bases, J lost 9 bases, and 12 bases lay in between. The CDR3 is 14 residues long. Germline loops: CDR1 SGHTA, CDR2 FQGTGA. The CDR3 region is CASSLTGRGAEQFF. CDR3 coding DNA: TGTGCCAGCAGCTTAACGGGGCGGGGAGCTGAGCAGTTCTTC. The variable domain in full, with the rest retrieved from reference TRBV7-3 and TRBJ2-1, is GAGVSQTPSNKVTEKGKYVELRCDPISGHTALYWYRQSLGQGPEFLIYFQGTGAADDSGLPNDRFFAVRPEGSVSTLKIQRTERGDSAVYLCASSLTGRGAEQFFGPGTRLTVL.

The gene calls are TRBV5-4 and TRBJ2-6; D might be TRBD2 (5 bases). Germline V gene sequence: CDR1 SGHNT, CDR2 YYREEE (reference sequence). The V end was cut by 1 base, the J end by 0 bases, with 11 bases between. This CDR3 is built from 17 residues. CDR3 bases: TGTGCCAGCAGCTTGAGGACTGACACCTCTGGGGCCAACGTCCTGACTTTC. It yields the protein CASSLRTDTSGANVLTF.

Many counts were recorded for this clonotype. The chain couples TRBV5-1 to TRBJ2-7; a weak D match, TRBD2 (6 bases). Trimming took 0 bases from V and 4 from J, leaving 14 bases between them. The CDR3 has 15 amino acids. Germline V gives CDR1 SGHRS, CDR2 YFSETQ. The CDR3 loop is CASSLVLGGLYEQYF. CDR3 nucleotide sequence: TGCGCCAGCAGCTTGGTTCTCGGGGGTCTTTACGAGCAGTACTTC.

This clonotype has only a few counts. The V and J genes are TRBV12-3 or TRBV12-4 and TRBJ1-1; a possible D gene is TRBD1 (6 bases). The CDR3 is made up of 13 amino acids. V was trimmed by 10 bases and J by 1 base, leaving 13 bases between them. CDR3: CAIHQGGNTEAFF. The CDR3, as DNA: TGTGCCATCCACCAAGGGGGGAACACTGAAGCTTTCTTT.

This clonotype was recorded many times. This chain joins TRBV11-2 and TRBJ2-3, with D possibly being TRBD1 (5 bases). The germline V gene has CDR1 SGHAT and CDR2 FQNNGV. The CDR3 runs to 14 residues. The ends were cut back, 0 bases at V and 3 bases at J, with 7 bases in the middle. Written as DNA, the CDR3 is TGTGCCAGCAGCTTAGATGGGGCAACAGATACGCAGTATTTT. It encodes CASSLDGATDTQYF.

This clonotype was counted ten times or more. V and J are TRBV6-5 and TRBJ1-2; 8 nucleotides align to TRBD1. The CDR3 totals 17 residues. Germline assignment: CDR1 MNHEY and CDR2 SVGAGI. Trimming at V came to 2 bases and at J to 0 bases, leaving 8 bases not matched to a gene. CDR3 coding DNA: TGTGCCAGCAGTTACAAAAGGGACAGGCAAGCTAACTATGGCTACACCTTC. It codes for CASSYKRDRQANYGYTF.

This clonotype was seen ten or more times. The chain joins TRBV15 to TRBJ2-7, with D possibly being TRBD1 (5 bases). The CDR3 length is 15 residues. CDR1 is LNHNV, CDR2 YYDKDF, per germline (reference sequence). The V end was cut by 1 base, the J end by 1 base, with 11 bases between. The DNA for the CDR3 is TGTGCCACCAGCAGAGCTGGAGACAGTTCCTACGAGCAGTACGTC. Its translation: CATSRAGDSSYEQYV.

The chain recombines TRBV7-9 with TRBJ1-2; D uncertain. This CDR3 spans 14 amino acids. Trimming left V 7 bases short and J 6 bases short, with 18 bases between. Germline CDR1 SEHNR, CDR2 FQNEAQ (reference sequence). DNA of the CDR3: TGTGCCAGCAACACTAAGGGAAGTTTGGATGGCTACACCTTC. Translating gives CASNTKGSLDGYTF.

Many counts were recorded for this clonotype. The rearrangement links TRBV7-2 to TRBJ1-5; no firm D call. The CDR3 is 14 residues long. CDR1 is SGHTA and CDR2 is FQGNSA in the germline V gene. V lost 3 bases to trimming and J lost 3 bases, with 9 bases between them. As DNA, the CDR3 is TGTGCCAGCAGCTTCGCCACTAACAATCAGCCCCAGCATTTT. The encoded protein is CASSFATNNQPQHF. The whole variable domain, remainder taken from reference TRBV7-2 and TRBJ1-5, is GAGVSQSPSNKVTEKGKDVELRCDPISGHTALYWYRQSLGQGLEFLIYFQGNSAPDKSGLPSDRFSAERTGGSVSTLTIQRTQQEDSAVYLCASSFATNNQPQHFGDGTRLSIL.

Only a few counts were recorded for this clonotype. The rearrangement uses TRBV9 and TRBJ2-5, with D perhaps matching TRBD1 (5 bases). The CDR3 consists of 18 residues. Germline V lookup: CDR1 SGDLS, CDR2 YYNGEE. The V end lost 0 bases, the J end lost 0 bases, and 18 bases lay between the germline ends. The CDR3 bases are TGTGCCAGCAGCGTAGGGGTGATAGGGGCAGGGTACCAAGAGACCCAGTACTTC. Its translation: CASSVGVIGAGYQETQYF. Complete variable domain (other parts from reference TRBV9 and TRBJ2-5): DSGVTQTPKHLITATGQRVTLRCSPRSGDLSVYWYQQSLDQGLQFLIQYYNGEERAKGNILERFSAQQFPDLHSELNLSSLELGDSALYFCASSVGVIGAGYQETQYFGPGTRLLVL.

About this clonotype: One base away lies a much larger clone, so this may be a sequencing read error. The J gene is TRBJ2-1, the V gene TRBV29-1; 13 bases fit TRBD2. There are 14 residues in the CDR3. Germline lookup yields CDR1 SQVTM and CDR2 ANQGSEA. The trim removed 6 bases at V and 8 bases at J, leaving 7 bases unmatched. This CDR3 is CSVAGLAGYYEQFF. The CDR3 DNA reads TGCAGCGTCGCGGGACTAGCGGGGTACTATGAGCAGTTCTTC.